This T cell receptor (beta chain) was identified in a study of shared clonotypes between healthy human individuals. The CDR3 extends over 16 amino acids. V gave up 5 bases and J gave up 3 bases; unmatched junction bases: 8. From germline, CDR1 is LNHDA and CDR2 SQIVND (reference sequence). Here immunoSEQ multiplex PCR was the method, and the copy in TCRdb shows in-frame clones only, minus some. Among approximately 840,000 clones listed, about 97% were seen once. CD45RO-negative cells were positively selected for CCR7, leaving out terminally differentiated effector memory CD45RA+ cells. The source material was naive CD8+ T cells sorted from blood. The gene calls are TRBV19 and TRBJ2-7, with 12 bases matching TRBD2. The source is a man younger than 40 in good health. CDR3 amino acids: CASSPGLAGLFYEQYF. In nucleotides, the CDR3 is TGTGCCAGTAGTCCCGGACTAGCGGGGCTATTCTACGAGCAGTACTTC. Variable domain in full (rest from reference TRBV19 and TRBJ2-7): DGGITQSPKYLFRKEGQNVTLSCEQNLNHDAMYWYRQDPGQGLRLIYYSQIVNDFQKGDIAEGYSVSREKKESFPLTVTSAQKNPTAFYLCASSPGLAGLFYEQYFGPGTRLTVT.